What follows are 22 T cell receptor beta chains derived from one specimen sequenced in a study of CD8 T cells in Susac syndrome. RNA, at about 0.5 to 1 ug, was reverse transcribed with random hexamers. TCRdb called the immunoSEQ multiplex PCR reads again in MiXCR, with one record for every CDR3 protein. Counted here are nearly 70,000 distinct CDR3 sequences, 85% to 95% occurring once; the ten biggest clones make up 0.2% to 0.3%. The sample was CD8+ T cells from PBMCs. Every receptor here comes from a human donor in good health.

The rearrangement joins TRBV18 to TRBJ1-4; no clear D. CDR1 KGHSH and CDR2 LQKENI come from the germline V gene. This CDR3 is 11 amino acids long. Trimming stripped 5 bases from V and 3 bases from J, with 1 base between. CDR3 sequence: CASSSNEKLFF. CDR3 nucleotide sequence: TGTGCCAGCTCATCTAATGAAAAACTGTTTTTT.

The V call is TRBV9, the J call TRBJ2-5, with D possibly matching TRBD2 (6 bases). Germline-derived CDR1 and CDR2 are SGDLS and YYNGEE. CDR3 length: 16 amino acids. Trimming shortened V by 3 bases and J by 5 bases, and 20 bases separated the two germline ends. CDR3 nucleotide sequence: TGTGCCAGCAGCGACCTCCTCGGGGGAGATCGGGAGACCCAGTACTTC. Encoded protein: CASSDLLGGDRETQYF.

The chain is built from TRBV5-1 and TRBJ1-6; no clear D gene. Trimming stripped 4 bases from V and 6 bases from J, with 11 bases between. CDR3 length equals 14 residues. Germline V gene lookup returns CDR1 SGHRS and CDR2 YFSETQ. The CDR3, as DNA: TGCGCCAGCAGCCAGCCAGAGGGTAATTCACCCCTCCACTTT. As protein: CASSQPEGNSPLHF.

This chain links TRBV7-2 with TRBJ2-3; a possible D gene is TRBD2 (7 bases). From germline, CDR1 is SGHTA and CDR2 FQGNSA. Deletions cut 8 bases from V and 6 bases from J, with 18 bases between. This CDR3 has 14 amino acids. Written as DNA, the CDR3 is TGTGCCAGCTGTTCCGGGGGGCCATCGGATACGCAGTATTTT. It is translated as CASCSGGPSDTQYF.

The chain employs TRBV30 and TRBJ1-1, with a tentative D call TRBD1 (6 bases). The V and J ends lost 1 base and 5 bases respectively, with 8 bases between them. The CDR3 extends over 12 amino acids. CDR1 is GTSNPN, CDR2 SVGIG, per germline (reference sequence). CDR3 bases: TGTGCCTGGAGTGCTACAGGGACTGAAGCTTTCTTT. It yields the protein CAWSATGTEAFF.

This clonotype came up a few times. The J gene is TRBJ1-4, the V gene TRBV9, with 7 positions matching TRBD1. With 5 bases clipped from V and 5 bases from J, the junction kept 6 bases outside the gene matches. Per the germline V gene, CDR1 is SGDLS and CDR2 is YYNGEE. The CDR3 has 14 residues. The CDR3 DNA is TGTGCCAGCAGTTTGGGACAGACGAATGAAAAACTGTTTTTT. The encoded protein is CASSLGQTNEKLFF.

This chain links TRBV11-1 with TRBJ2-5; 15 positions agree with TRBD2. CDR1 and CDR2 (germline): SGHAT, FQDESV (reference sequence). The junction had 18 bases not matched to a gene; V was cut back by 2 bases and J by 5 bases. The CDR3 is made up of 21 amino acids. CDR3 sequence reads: CASSLPSSGLAGGDSPETQYF. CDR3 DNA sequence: TGTGCCAGCAGCTTACCTTCCTCCGGACTAGCGGGGGGGGATAGTCCGGAGACCCAGTACTTC.

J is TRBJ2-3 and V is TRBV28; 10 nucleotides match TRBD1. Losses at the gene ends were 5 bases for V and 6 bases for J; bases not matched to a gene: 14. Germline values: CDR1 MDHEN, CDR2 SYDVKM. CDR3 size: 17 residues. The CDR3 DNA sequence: TGTGCCAGCAGTATACTGACCCCCGGGACAGGGGTCGATACGCAGTATTTT. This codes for CASSILTPGTGVDTQYF.

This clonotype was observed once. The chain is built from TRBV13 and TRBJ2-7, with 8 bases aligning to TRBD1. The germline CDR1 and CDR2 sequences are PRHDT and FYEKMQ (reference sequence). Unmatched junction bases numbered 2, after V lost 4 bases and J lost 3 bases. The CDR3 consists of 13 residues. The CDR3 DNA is TGTGCCAGCAGCTCGGGACAGGACTACGAGCAGTACGTC. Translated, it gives CASSSGQDYEQYV.

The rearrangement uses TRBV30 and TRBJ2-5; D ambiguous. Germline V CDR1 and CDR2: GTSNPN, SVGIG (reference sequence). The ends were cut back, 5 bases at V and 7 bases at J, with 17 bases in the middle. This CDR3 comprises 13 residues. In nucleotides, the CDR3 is TGTGCCTGGCGCCGGGTGGGCTACCGGACCCAGTACTTC. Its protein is CAWRRVGYRTQYF. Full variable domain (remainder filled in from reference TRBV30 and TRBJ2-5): SQTIHQWPATLVQPVGSPLSLECTVEGTSNPNLYWYRQAAGRGLQLLFYSVGIGQISSEVPQNLSASRPQDRQFILSSKKLLLSDSGFYLCAWRRVGYRTQYFGPGTRLLVL.

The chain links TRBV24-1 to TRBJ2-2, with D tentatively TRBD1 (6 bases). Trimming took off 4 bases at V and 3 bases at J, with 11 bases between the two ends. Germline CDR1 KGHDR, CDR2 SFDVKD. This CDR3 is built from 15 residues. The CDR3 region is CATSDVQGHTGELFF. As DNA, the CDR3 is TGTGCCACCAGTGACGTACAGGGACACACCGGGGAGCTGTTTTTT.

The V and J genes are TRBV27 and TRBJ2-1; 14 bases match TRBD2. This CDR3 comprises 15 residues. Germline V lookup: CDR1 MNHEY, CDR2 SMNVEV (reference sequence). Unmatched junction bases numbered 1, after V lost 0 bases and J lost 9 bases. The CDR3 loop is CASSLSTSGGGEQFF. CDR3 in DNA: TGTGCCAGCAGTTTATCGACTAGCGGGGGGGGTGAGCAGTTCTTC.

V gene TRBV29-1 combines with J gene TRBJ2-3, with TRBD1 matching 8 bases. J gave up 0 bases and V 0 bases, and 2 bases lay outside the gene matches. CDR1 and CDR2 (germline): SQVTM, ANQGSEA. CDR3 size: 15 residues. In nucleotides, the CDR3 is TGCAGCGTTGAAGAACAGGGGGTTAGCACAGATACGCAGTATTTT. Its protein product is CSVEEQGVSTDTQYF.

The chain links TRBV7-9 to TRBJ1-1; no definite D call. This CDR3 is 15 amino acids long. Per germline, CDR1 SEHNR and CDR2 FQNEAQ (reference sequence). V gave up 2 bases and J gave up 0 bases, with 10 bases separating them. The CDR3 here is CASSLPVGMNTEAFF. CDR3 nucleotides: TGTGCCAGCAGCTTACCGGTGGGCATGAACACTGAAGCTTTCTTT.

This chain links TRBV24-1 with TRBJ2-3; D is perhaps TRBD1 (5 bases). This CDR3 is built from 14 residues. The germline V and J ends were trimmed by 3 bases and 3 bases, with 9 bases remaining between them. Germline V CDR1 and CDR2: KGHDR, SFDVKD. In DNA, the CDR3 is TGTGCCACCAGTGATATTAGGGGAACAGATACGCAGTATTTT. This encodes CATSDIRGTDTQYF.

The CDR3 sequence is CASSQDRRTSGGLSYEQYF. DNA for the CDR3: TGTGCCAGCAGCCAAGATCGGAGGACTAGCGGGGGGCTTTCCTACGAGCAGTACTTC. This chain connects TRBV3-1 to TRBJ2-7; 14 bases fit TRBD2. The CDR3 extends over 19 amino acids. V was pared by 0 bases and J by 1 base, with 8 bases of the junction left unmatched. Per germline, CDR1 LGHDT and CDR2 YNNKEL (reference sequence).

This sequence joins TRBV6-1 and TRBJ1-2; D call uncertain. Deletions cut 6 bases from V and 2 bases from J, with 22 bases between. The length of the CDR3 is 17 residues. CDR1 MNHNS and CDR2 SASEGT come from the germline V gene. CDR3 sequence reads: CASRSVRPPEGNYGYTF. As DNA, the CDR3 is TGTGCCAGCAGGTCGGTAAGGCCCCCAGAAGGAAACTATGGCTACACCTTC.

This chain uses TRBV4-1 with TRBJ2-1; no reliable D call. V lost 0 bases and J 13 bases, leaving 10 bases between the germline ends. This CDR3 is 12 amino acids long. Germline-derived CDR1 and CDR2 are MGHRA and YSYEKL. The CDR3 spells CASSQDRSPQFF. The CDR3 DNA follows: TGCGCCAGCAGCCAAGATCGATCGCCCCAGTTCTTC.

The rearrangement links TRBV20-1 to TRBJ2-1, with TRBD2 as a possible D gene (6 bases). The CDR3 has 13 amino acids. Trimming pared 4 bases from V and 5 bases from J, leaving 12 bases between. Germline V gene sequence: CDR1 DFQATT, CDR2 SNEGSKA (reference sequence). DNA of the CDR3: TGCAGTGCTACCAGGGACTTAGACAATGAGCAGTTCTTC. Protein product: CSATRDLDNEQFF.

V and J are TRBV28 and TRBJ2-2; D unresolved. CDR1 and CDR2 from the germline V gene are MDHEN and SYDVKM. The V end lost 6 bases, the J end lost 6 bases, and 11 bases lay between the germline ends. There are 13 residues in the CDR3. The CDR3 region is CASSLTPAGELFF. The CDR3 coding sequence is TGTGCCAGCAGCCTAACCCCCGCCGGGGAGCTGTTTTTT.

The CDR3 bases are TGTGCCTGGAGTTCCTCTTACAGCTACGAGCAGTACTTC. The encoded protein is CAWSSSYSYEQYF. The rearrangement uses TRBV30 and TRBJ2-7; no firm D call. This CDR3 is 13 amino acids long. Trimming cost V 2 bases and J 3 bases, with 11 bases left between them. CDR1 GTSNPN and CDR2 SVGIG come from the germline V gene (reference sequence).

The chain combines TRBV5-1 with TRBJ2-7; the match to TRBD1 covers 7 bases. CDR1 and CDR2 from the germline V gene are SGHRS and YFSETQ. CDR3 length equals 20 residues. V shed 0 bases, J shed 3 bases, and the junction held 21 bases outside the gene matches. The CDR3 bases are TGCGCCAGCAGCTTGGTTGACACGCGTCGGCGGACAGGACCGTTCTACGAGCAGTACTTC. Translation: CASSLVDTRRRTGPFYEQYF.